The source of this TCR beta chain is a study of shared clonotypes between healthy human individuals. Broader study findings: Naive subsets usually exceeded memory subsets in estimated richness.

Measured with immunoSEQ multiplex PCR; TCRdb has only the in-frame clones, and not every one. There are some 2 million clones in the sample; less than 95% occur only once, and about 1.1% lies in the top ten. Naive-designated CD8 cells lacked CD45RO, were positively enriched for CCR7, and omitted terminally differentiated effector memory CD45RA+ cells. CDR1 and CDR2 (germline): SGDLS, YYNGEE. V shed 3 bases, J shed 5 bases, and the junction held 5 bases outside the gene matches. The CDR3 has 15 amino acids. On this clone itself: Its antigen is undetermined.

V usage is TRBV9 and J usage is TRBJ2-5; 12 positions agree with TRBD2. The receptor was isolated from a man younger than 35 in good health. The sequenced sample consisted of naive CD8+ T cells sorted from blood. The chain's CDR3 is CASSGRLAGEETQYF. Here the CDR3 DNA reads TGTGCCAGCAGCGGACGACTAGCGGGAGAGGAGACCCAGTACTTC.